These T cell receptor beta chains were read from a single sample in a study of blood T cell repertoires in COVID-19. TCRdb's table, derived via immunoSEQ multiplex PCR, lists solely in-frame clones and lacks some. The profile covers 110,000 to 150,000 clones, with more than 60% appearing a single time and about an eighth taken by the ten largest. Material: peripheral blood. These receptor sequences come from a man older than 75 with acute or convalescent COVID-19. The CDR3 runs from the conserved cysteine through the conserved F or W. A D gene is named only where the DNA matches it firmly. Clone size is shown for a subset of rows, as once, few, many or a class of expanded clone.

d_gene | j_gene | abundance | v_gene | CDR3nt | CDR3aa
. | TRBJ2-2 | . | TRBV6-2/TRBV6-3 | TGTGCCAGCAGTTTTCTAGACGTCACCGGGGAGCTGTTTTTT | CASSFLDVTGELFF
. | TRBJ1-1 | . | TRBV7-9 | TGTGCCAGCAGGGGGAGCGGGACCGTCATCGCTGAAGCTTTCTTT | CASRGSGTVIAEAFF
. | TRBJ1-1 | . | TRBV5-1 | TGCGCCAGCAGCTTGTCTATAATCAACACTGAAGCTTTCTTT | CASSLSIINTEAFF
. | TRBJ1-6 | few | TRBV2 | TGTGCCAGCAGTGAAGTTGTGGGCAAGAAGGGGAATTCACCCCTCCACTTT | CASSEVVGKKGNSPLHF
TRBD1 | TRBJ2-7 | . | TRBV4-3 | TGCGCCAGCAGCCAAGAGGGGACAGGGTACGAGCAGTACTTC | CASSQEGTGYEQYF
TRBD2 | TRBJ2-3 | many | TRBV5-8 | TGTGCCAGCAGCTTCGGCCTAGCGGGGGGATATACGCAGTATTTT | CASSFGLAGGYTQYF
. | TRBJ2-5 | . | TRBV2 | TGTGCCAGCAGAAGAACAGGGTTTGCAGAGACCCAGTACTTC | CASRRTGFAETQYF
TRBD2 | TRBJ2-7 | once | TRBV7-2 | TGTGCCAGCAGCCCCTCAAGGGGCGGGGGGAAAGGTTACGAGCAGTACTTC | CASSPSRGGGKGYEQYF
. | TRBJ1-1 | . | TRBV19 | TGTGCCAGTAGTATGAGACAGGCGTCCGTCATCAACACTGAAGCTTTCTTT | CASSMRQASVINTEAFF
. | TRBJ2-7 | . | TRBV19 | TGTGCCAGTAGTAAGCAGGCAGTCTACGAGCAGTACTTC | CASSKQAVYEQYF
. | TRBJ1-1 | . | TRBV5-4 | TGTGCCAGCAGCCTCCTCAACACTGAAGCTTTCTTT | CASSLLNTEAFF
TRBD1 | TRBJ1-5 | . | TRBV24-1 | TGTGCCACCAGTGACAACAGGGGTAGCAATCAGCCCCAGCATTTT | CATSDNRGSNQPQHF
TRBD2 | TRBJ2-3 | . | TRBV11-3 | TGTGCCAGCAGCCTGGGACTAGCGGGGGGGCGGGAGACGCAGTATTTT | CASSLGLAGGRETQYF
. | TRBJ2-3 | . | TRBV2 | TGTGCCAGCAGTGATTCCAGGGTGGCCGGAGATACGCAGTATTTT | CASSDSRVAGDTQYF
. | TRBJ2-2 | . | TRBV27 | TGTGCCAGCAGTTCTTCCGGGGGTTCCACCGGGGAGCTGTTTTTT | CASSSSGGSTGELFF
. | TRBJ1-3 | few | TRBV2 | TGTGCCAGCAGGAGGGTTGTAGCTGGAAACACCATATATTTT | CASRRVVAGNTIYF
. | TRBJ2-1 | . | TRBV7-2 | TGTGCCAGCAGCTTCGTCGTGTACAATGAGCAGTTCTTC | CASSFVVYNEQFF